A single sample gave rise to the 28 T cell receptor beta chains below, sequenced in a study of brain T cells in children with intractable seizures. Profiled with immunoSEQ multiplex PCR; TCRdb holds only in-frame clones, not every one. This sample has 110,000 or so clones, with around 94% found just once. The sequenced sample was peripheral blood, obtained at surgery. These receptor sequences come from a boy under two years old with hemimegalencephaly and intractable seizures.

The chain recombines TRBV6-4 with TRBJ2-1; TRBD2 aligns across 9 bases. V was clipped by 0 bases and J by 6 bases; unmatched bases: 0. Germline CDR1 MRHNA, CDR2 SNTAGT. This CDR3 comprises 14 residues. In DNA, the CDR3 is TGTGCCAGCAGTGACTCGCGGGAGGGCAATGAGCAGTTCTTC. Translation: CASSDSREGNEQFF.

The CDR3 coding sequence is TGTGCCAGCCGCTGGGGGAGCACAGATACGCAGTATTTT. It is translated as CASRWGSTDTQYF. The chain couples TRBV6-5 to TRBJ2-3; D may be TRBD1 or TRBD2 (5 bases each). The CDR3 length is 13 residues. Between the trimmed V and J ends, which lost 8 bases and 0 bases, there was a span of 9 bases. CDR1 and CDR2 from the germline V gene are MNHEY and SVGAGI.

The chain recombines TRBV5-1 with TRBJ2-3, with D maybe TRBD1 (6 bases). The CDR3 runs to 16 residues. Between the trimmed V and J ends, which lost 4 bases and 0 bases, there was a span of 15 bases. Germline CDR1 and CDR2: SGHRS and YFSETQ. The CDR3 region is CASSQGLRPSTDTQYF. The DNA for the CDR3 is TGCGCCAGCAGCCAGGGGCTCCGGCCTAGCACAGATACGCAGTATTTT.

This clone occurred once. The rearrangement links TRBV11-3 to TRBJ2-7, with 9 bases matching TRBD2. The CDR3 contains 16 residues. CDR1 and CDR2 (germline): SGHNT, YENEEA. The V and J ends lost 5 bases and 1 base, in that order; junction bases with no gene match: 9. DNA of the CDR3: TGTGCCAGCAGCCGCGGACGAGCGGGAGGATCCTACGAGCAGTACTTC. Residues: CASSRGRAGGSYEQYF.

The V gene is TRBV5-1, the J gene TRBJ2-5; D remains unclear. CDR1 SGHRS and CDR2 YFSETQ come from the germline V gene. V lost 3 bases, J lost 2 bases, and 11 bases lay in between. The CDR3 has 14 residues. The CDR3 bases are TGCGCCAGCAGCTCAAGGTCCCCACAAGAGACCCAGTACTTC. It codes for CASSSRSPQETQYF.

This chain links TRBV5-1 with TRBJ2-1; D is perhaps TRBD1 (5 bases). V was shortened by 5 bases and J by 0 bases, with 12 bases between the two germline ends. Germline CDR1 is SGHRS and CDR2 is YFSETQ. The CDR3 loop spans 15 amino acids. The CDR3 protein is CASRATVSSYNEQFF. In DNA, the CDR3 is TGCGCCAGCAGGGCGACAGTGAGCTCCTACAATGAGCAGTTCTTC.

This CDR3 reads CSADVWDPRGETQYF. DNA for the CDR3: TGCAGCGCCGACGTATGGGACCCCCGAGGGGAGACCCAGTACTTC. The chain carries TRBV29-1 and TRBJ2-5; tentatively, D is TRBD1 or TRBD2 (5 bases each). Germline CDR1 SQVTM, CDR2 ANQGSEA. Trimming took off 7 bases at V and 5 bases at J, with 23 bases between the two ends. The CDR3 loop spans 15 amino acids.

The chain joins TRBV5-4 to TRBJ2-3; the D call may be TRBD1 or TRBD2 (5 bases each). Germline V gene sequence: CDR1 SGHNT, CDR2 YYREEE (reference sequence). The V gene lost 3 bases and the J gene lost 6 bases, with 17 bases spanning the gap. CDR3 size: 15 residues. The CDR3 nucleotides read TGTGCCAGCAGCTCGGGGTACAGAAGGGGTGATACGCAGTATTTT. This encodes CASSSGYRRGDTQYF.

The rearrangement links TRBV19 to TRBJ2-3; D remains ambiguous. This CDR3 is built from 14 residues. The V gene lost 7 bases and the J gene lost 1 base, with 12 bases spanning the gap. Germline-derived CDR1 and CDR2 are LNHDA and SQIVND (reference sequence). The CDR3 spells CASTVGWGTDTQYF. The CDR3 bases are TGTGCCAGTACCGTAGGATGGGGCACAGATACGCAGTATTTT.

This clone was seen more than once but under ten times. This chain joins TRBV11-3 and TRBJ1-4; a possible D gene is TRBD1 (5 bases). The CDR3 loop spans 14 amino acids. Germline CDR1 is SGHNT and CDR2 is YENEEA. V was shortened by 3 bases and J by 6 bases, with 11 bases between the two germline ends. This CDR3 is CASSLDIGDEKLFF. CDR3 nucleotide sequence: TGTGCCAGCAGCTTGGACATTGGAGATGAAAAACTGTTTTTT.

CDR3 sequence (DNA): TGCGCCAGCAGCCAAGTCGCGGGAGCGGGAGTGGGGGAGCAGTACTTC. Its translation: CASSQVAGAGVGEQYF. This chain links TRBV4-1 with TRBJ2-7, with TRBD2 identical over 8 bases. Trimming took 1 base from V and 7 from J; bases not matched to a gene: 12. The CDR3 is 16 amino acids. Germline V CDR1 and CDR2: MGHRA, YSYEKL.

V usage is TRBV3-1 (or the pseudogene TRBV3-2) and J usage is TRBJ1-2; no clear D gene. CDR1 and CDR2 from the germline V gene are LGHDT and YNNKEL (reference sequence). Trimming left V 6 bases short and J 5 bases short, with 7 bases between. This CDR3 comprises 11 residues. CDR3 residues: CASRHPYGYTF. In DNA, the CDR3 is TGTGCCAGCAGACATCCATATGGCTACACCTTC.

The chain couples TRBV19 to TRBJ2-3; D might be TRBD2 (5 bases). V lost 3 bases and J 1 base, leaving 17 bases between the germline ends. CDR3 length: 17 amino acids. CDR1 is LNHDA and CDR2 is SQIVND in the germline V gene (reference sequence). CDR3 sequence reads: CASSILTGSAGTDTQYF. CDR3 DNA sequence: TGTGCCAGTAGTATCCTTACGGGGTCGGCGGGCACAGATACGCAGTATTTT.

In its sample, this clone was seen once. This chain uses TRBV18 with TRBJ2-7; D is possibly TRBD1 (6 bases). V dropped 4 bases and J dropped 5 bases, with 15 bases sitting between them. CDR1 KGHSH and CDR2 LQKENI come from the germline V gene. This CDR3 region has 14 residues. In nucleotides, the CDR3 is TGTGCCAGCTCACTCCGCTCAGGGGTGGACGAGCAGTACTTC. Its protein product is CASSLRSGVDEQYF.

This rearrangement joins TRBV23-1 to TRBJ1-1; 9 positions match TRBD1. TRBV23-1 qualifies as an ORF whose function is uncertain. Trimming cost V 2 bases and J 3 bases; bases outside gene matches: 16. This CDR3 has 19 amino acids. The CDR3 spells CASSQRTGEGTTGYTEAFF. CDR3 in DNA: TGCGCCAGCAGTCAAAGGACAGGGGAAGGCACCACGGGCTACACTGAAGCTTTCTTT.

The CDR3 DNA sequence: TGTGCCAGCAAACAGGGAGGGCCAGATACGCAGTATTTT. Translation gives CASKQGGPDTQYF. The chain has TRBV21-1 and TRBJ2-3; the table's D call, TRBD2, has no DNA check behind it. TRBV21-1 is designated a pseudogene. The CDR3 is 13 residues long.

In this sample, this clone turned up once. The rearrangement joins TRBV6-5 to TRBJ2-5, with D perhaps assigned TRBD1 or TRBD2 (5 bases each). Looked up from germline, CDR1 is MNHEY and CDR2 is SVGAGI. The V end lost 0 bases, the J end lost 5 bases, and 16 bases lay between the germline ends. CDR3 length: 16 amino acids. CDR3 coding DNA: TGTGCCAGCAGTTACTCGGGCCGGGGACCCGCGGAGACCCAGTACTTC. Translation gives CASSYSGRGPAETQYF.

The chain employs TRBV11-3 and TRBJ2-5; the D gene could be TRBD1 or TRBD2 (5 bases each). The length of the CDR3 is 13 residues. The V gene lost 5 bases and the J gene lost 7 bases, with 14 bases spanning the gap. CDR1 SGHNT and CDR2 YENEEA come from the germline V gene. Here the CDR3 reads CASSLRDVGTQYF. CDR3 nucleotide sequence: TGTGCCAGCAGCCTAAGGGACGTGGGGACCCAGTACTTC.

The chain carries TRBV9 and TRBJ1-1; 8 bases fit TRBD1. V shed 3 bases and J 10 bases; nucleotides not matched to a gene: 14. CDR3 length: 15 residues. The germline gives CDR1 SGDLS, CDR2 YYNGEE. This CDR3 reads CASSAEAGGGFGAFF. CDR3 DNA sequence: TGTGCCAGCAGCGCCGAGGCAGGGGGCGGCTTTGGAGCTTTCTTT.

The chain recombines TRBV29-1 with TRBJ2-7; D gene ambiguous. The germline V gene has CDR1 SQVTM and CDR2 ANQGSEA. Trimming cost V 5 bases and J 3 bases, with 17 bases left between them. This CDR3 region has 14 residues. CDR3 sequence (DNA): TGCAGCGTTCTTTTAACGGCATCCCTCTACGAGCAGTACTTC. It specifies CSVLLTASLYEQYF.

CDR3 protein: CACQTETQYF. The CDR3 nucleotides read TGTGCCTGTCAAACTGAGACCCAGTACTTC. The chain employs TRBV30 and TRBJ2-5; D unclear. This CDR3 is built from 10 residues. V lost 6 bases, J lost 5 bases, and 7 bases lay in between. From germline, CDR1 is GTSNPN and CDR2 SVGIG (reference sequence).

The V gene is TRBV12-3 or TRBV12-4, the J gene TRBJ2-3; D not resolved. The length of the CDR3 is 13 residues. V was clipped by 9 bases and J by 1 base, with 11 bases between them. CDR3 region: CARILGGTDTQYF. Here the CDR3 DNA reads TGTGCCAGAATATTGGGCGGCACAGATACGCAGTATTTT.

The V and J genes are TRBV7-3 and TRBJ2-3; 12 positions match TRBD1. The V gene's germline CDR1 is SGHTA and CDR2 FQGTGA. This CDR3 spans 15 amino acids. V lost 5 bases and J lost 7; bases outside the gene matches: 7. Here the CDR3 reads CASSPGTGGSNTQYF. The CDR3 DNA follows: TGTGCCAGCAGCCCCGGGACAGGGGGCTCGAATACGCAGTATTTT.

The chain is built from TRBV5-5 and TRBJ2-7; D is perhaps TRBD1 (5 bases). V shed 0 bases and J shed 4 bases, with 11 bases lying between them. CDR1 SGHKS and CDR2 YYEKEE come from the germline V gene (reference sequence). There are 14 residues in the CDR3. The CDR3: CASSLVGPFYEQYF. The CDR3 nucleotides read TGTGCCAGCAGCTTGGTGGGGCCCTTTTACGAGCAGTACTTC.

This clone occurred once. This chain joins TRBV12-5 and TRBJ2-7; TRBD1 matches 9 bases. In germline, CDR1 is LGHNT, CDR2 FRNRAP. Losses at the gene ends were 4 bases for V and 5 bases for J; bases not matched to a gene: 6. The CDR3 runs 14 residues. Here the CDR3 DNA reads TGTGCTAGTGGTTATGGGACAGGGAAGAACGAGCAGTACTTC. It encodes CASGYGTGKNEQYF.

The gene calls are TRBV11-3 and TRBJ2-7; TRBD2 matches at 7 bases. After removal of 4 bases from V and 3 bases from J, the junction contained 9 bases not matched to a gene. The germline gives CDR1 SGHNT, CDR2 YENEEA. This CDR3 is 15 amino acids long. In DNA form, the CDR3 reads TGTGCCAGCAGCTCACAGATCGGGACTAACTACGAGCAGTACTTC. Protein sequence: CASSSQIGTNYEQYF.

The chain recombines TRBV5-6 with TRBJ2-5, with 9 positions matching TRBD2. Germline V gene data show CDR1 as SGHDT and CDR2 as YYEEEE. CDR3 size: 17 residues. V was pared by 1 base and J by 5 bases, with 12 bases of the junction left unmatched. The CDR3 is CASSLIRGRAVPETQYF. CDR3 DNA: TGTGCCAGCAGCTTGATCCGCGGGAGGGCCGTTCCCGAGACCCAGTACTTC.

In nucleotides, the CDR3 is TGTGCCAGCAGCCTAGCGGGAGGGCCGGGGGAGCAGTACTTC. Protein: CASSLAGGPGEQYF. The genes are TRBV11-2 and TRBJ2-7; 12 bases fit TRBD2. J lost 7 bases, V lost 5 bases, and 6 bases had no gene match. This CDR3 has 14 amino acids. The V gene's germline CDR1 is SGHAT and CDR2 FQNNGV.